The T cell receptor (beta chain) under discussion was sequenced for a study of Graves' ophthalmopathy and Graves' hyperthyroidism. Turning to this clonotype: Its specificity is not known. A much larger clone sits a single nucleotide away, making a read error possible. The conserved closing phenylalanine or tryptophan is absent in this CDR3, likely reflecting a read error.

TCR beta CDR3 regions were amplified from RNA transcripts. RT-PCR was first run with HTBI primers, then multiplex PCR in a second round. Via MiXCR, TCRdb re-called the multiplex PCR reads, giving one row per CDR3 protein. This repertoire shows about 700,000 distinct CDR3 sequences, more than 40% found once; its top ten account for 3% to 4%. General observations from the study: Blood contained most expanded thyroid clonotypes exceeding 0.001 frequency.

Under 3 months in duration, the ophthalmopathy in affected donors had moderate-to-severe activity, CAS ≥3 and NOSPECS ≥4. Certain patients were not enrolled. These were patients with other autoimmune diseases, uncontrolled infections, pregnancy or lactation. The evidence that diagnosis relied on was clinical symptoms, serum thyroxine, TRAb, thyroid ultrasound and orbital computed tomography. V lost 3 bases and J 7 bases, leaving 9 bases between the germline ends. The CDR3 sequence is 12 residues long. Per the germline V gene, CDR1 is LNHDA and CDR2 is SQIVND (reference sequence). This TCR came from an adult man with Graves' ophthalmopathy. Sequenced input: peripheral blood. This chain links TRBV19 with TRBJ1-1; the D gene is possibly TRBD1 (5 bases). DNA of the CDR3: TGTGCCAGTAGTATGGGGGGTATTGAAGCTTTCCTT. Protein product: CASSMGGIEAFL.